Listed below are T cell receptor beta chains from one sample, sequenced in a study of early T cells in non-severe SARS-CoV-2 infection. TCRdb re-called the 5' RACE reads with MiXCR, one entry per CDR3 protein. Of 76,000 or so distinct CDR3 sequences detected, 11% appear once; the ten largest clones hold approximately 4.5%. The sequenced sample was whole blood. The receptors come from an adult who was a healthcare worker with PCR-confirmed SARS-CoV-2 infection or an uninfected control (not recorded which). CDR3s include the opening cysteine and the closing phenylalanine or tryptophan. Each record gives: clone size, D gene, J gene, V gene, CDR3 protein, CDR3 DNA. D genes are given only for firm matches. Clone sizes are given selectively: once, few, many, or a class where the clone is expanded.

size: many
D: TRBD2
J: TRBJ2-7
V: TRBV27
CDR3: CASTGGAYEQYF
DNA: TGTGCCAGCACCGGGGGGGCCTACGAGCAGTACTTC

size: few
D: NA
J: TRBJ2-7
V: TRBV6-2/TRBV6-3
CDR3: CASSYPGTTYEQYF
DNA: TGTGCCAGCAGTTACCCCGGGACAACCTACGAGCAGTACTTC

size: many
D: NA
J: TRBJ2-3
V: TRBV29-1
CDR3: CSVVLTGTSTDTQYF
DNA: TGCAGCGTTGTGTTGACAGGGACTAGCACAGATACGCAGTATTTT

size: NA
D: NA
J: TRBJ1-6
V: TRBV11-3
CDR3: CASSLRLDSPLHF
DNA: TGTGCCAGCAGCTTGCGTTTGGATTCACCCCTCCACTTT

size: few
D: NA
J: TRBJ2-3
V: TRBV6-1
CDR3: CASSEAETGGDTQYF
DNA: TGTGCCAGCAGTGAAGCCGAGACTGGGGGAGATACGCAGTATTTT

size: NA
D: NA
J: TRBJ1-4
V: TRBV10-3
CDR3: CAISDPGQGTNEKLFF
DNA: TGTGCCATCAGTGATCCGGGCCAGGGGACTAATGAAAAACTGTTTTTT

size: NA
D: NA
J: TRBJ2-1
V: TRBV6-2/TRBV6-3
CDR3: CASWTGGYEQFF
DNA: TGTGCCAGCTGGACGGGGGGCTATGAGCAGTTCTTC

size: NA
D: TRBD2
J: TRBJ2-6
V: TRBV7-2
CDR3: CASSLAASGGTGANVLTF
DNA: TGTGCCAGCAGCTTAGCGGCTAGCGGGGGGACTGGGGCCAACGTCCTGACTTTC

size: NA
D: NA
J: TRBJ2-7
V: TRBV4-2
CDR3: CASSQDRYQQYF
DNA: TGTGCCAGCAGCCAAGATCGCTACCAGCAGTACTTC

size: few
D: NA
J: TRBJ1-5
V: TRBV10-3
CDR3: CAISGGGGLQPQHF
DNA: TGTGCCATCAGTGGAGGGGGGGGCCTTCAGCCCCAGCATTTT

size: many
D: TRBD1
J: TRBJ1-1
V: TRBV7-9
CDR3: CASSLSGGKTEAFF
DNA: TGTGCCAGCAGCTTATCAGGGGGCAAGACTGAAGCTTTCTTT

size: many
D: NA
J: TRBJ2-1
V: TRBV14
CDR3: CASSQGARSVEQFF
DNA: TGTGCCAGCAGCCAAGGGGCGAGATCGGTTGAGCAGTTCTTC

size: NA
D: NA
J: TRBJ1-3
V: TRBV7-6
CDR3: CVSSLALGTGFSGNTIYF
DNA: TGTGTCAGCAGCTTAGCCTTGGGAACAGGCTTCTCTGGAAACACCATATATTTT

size: few
D: NA
J: TRBJ2-2
V: TRBV10-2
CDR3: CASSESKGIAGELFF
DNA: TGCGCCAGCAGTGAGTCAAAGGGGATCGCCGGGGAGCTGTTTTTT

size: few
D: NA
J: TRBJ1-1
V: TRBV11-2
CDR3: CASNLITGPNTEAFF
DNA: TGTGCCAGCAACCTTATTACAGGGCCGAACACTGAAGCTTTCTTT

size: few
D: TRBD1
J: TRBJ1-5
V: TRBV7-6
CDR3: CASSFRQGASSNQPQHF
DNA: TGTGCCAGCAGCTTCAGGCAGGGGGCGAGTAGCAATCAGCCCCAGCATTTT

size: NA
D: TRBD2
J: TRBJ2-1
V: TRBV2
CDR3: CASSGTSTYNEQFF
DNA: TGTGCCAGCAGTGGGACTAGCACCTACAATGAGCAGTTCTTC

size: few
D: NA
J: TRBJ2-3
V: TRBV20-1
CDR3: CSAGWPRDTDTQYF
DNA: TGCAGTGCTGGGTGGCCCAGGGACACAGATACGCAGTATTTT

size: NA
D: NA
J: TRBJ2-1
V: TRBV7-2
CDR3: CASSAKGGPYNEQFF
DNA: TGTGCCAGCAGCGCAAAGGGGGGACCCTACAATGAGCAGTTCTTC

size: many
D: NA
J: TRBJ2-5
V: TRBV20-1
CDR3: CSANPAGLLLGETQYF
DNA: TGCAGTGCTAACCCGGCGGGACTGCTGTTAGGGGAGACCCAGTACTTC

size: NA
D: NA
J: TRBJ2-7
V: TRBV30
CDR3: CAWSGAASSYEQYF
DNA: TGTGCCTGGAGTGGGGCAGCGAGCTCCTACGAGCAGTACTTC

size: few
D: TRBD1
J: TRBJ2-1
V: TRBV9
CDR3: CAGRDRVANEQFF
DNA: TGTGCCGGCCGGGACAGGGTCGCCAATGAGCAGTTCTTC

size: many
D: NA
J: TRBJ2-2
V: TRBV2
CDR3: CASKRGNTNTGELFF
DNA: TGTGCCAGCAAGAGAGGAAACACGAACACCGGGGAGCTGTTTTTT

size: many
D: TRBD1
J: TRBJ2-1
V: TRBV7-6
CDR3: CASSPSDRVEGYNEQFF
DNA: TGTGCCAGCAGCCCGTCGGACAGGGTGGAGGGCTACAATGAGCAGTTCTTC

size: few
D: NA
J: TRBJ1-2
V: TRBV7-2
CDR3: CASSLDWTAYGYTF
DNA: TGTGCCAGCAGCTTAGACTGGACAGCCTATGGCTACACCTTC

size: few
D: NA
J: TRBJ2-7
V: TRBV5-5
CDR3: CASSIGPSYEQYF
DNA: TGTGCCAGCAGCATTGGGCCTTCCTACGAGCAGTACTTC

size: many
D: NA
J: TRBJ2-7
V: TRBV6-5
CDR3: CASSYSRGRYEQYF
DNA: TGTGCCAGCAGTTACAGTCGGGGTCGATACGAGCAGTACTTC

size: few
D: NA
J: TRBJ1-6
V: TRBV12-3/TRBV12-4
CDR3: CASRGWDNSPLHF
DNA: TGTGCCAGCAGGGGGTGGGATAATTCACCCCTCCACTTT

size: many
D: NA
J: TRBJ1-2
V: TRBV5-4
CDR3: CASRPNPGLTALLSGYTF
DNA: TGTGCCAGCAGACCGAACCCGGGCCTGACAGCCCTTCTGAGTGGCTACACCTTC

size: NA
D: NA
J: TRBJ2-7
V: TRBV6-5
CDR3: CASSSPVSYEQYF
DNA: TGTGCCAGCAGTTCGCCAGTCTCCTACGAGCAGTACTTC

size: NA
D: NA
J: TRBJ2-3
V: TRBV7-2
CDR3: CASSLVVQVGDTQYF
DNA: TGTGCCAGCAGCTTAGTGGTGCAGGTGGGAGATACGCAGTATTTT

size: few
D: TRBD1
J: TRBJ1-2
V: TRBV4-2
CDR3: CASSQGRQGAYGYTF
DNA: TGTGCCAGCAGCCAAGGGAGGCAGGGGGCTTATGGCTACACCTTC

size: many
D: TRBD1
J: TRBJ2-7
V: TRBV7-2
CDR3: CASSLGVRQGGFYEQYF
DNA: TGTGCCAGCAGCTTAGGGGTGCGACAGGGGGGCTTCTACGAGCAGTACTTC

size: many
D: NA
J: TRBJ1-3
V: TRBV7-8
CDR3: CASSVSGTQTENTIYF
DNA: TGTGCCAGCAGCGTCTCCGGGACACAAACCGAAAACACCATATATTTT

size: NA
D: NA
J: TRBJ1-6
V: TRBV14
CDR3: CASSQAWGALHF
DNA: TGTGCCAGCAGCCAAGCTTGGGGGGCCCTCCACTTT

size: NA
D: TRBD1
J: TRBJ2-4
V: TRBV7-2
CDR3: CASSRQGKNIQYF
DNA: TGTGCCAGCAGCAGACAGGGGAAAAACATTCAGTACTTC

size: NA
D: NA
J: TRBJ2-1
V: TRBV29-1
CDR3: CSGNRAYNEQFF
DNA: TGCAGCGGCAACAGGGCGTACAATGAGCAGTTCTTC

size: NA
D: NA
J: TRBJ2-1
V: TRBV5-1
CDR3: CASSLDSSYNEQFF
DNA: TGCGCCAGCAGCTTGGACAGTTCCTACAATGAGCAGTTCTTC

size: NA
D: NA
J: TRBJ2-7
V: TRBV9
CDR3: CASSVGSFSYEQYF
DNA: TGTGCCAGCAGCGTAGGGTCTTTCTCCTACGAGCAGTACTTC

size: NA
D: NA
J: TRBJ2-7
V: TRBV3-1
CDR3: CANSQLDGYEQYF
DNA: TGTGCCAACAGCCAGCTGGACGGGTACGAGCAGTACTTC